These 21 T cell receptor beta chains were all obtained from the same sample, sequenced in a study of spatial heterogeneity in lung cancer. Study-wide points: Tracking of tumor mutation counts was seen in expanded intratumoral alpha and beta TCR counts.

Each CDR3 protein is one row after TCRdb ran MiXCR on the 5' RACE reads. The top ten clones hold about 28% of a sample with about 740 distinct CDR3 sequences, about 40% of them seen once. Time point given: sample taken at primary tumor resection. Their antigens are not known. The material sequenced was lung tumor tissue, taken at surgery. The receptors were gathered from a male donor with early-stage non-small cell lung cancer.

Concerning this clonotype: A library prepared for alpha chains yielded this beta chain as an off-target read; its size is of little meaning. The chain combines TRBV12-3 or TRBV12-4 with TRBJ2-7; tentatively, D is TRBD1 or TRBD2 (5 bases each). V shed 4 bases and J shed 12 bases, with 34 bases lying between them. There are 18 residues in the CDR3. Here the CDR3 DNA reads TGTGCCAGCAGTTCCTTCCCGGCTGCGATTTCGGCAGGGCTGGAGGCGTACTTC. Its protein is CASSSFPAAISAGLEAYF.

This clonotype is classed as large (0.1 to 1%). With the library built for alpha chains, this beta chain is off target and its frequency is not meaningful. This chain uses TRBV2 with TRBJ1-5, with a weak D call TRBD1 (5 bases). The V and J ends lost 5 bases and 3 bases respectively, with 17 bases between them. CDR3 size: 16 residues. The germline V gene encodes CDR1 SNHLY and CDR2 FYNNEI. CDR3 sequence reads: CASSPGTPTNNQPQHF. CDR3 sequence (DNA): TGTGCCAGCAGTCCAGGGACCCCGACTAACAATCAGCCCCAGCATTTT.

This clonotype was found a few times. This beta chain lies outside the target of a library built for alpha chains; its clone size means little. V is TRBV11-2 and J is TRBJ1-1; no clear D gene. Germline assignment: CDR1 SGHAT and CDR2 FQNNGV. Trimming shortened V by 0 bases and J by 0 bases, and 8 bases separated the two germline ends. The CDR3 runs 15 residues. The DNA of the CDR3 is TGTGCCAGCAGCTTAGATGGACGTCTGAACACTGAAGCTTTCTTT. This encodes CASSLDGRLNTEAFF.

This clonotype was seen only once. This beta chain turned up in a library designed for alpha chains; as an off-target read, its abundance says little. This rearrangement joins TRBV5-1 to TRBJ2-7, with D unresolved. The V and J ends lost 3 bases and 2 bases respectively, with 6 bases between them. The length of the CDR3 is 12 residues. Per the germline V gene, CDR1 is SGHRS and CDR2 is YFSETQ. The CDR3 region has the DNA TGCGCCAGCAGCTCCGACACCTACGAGCAGTACTTC. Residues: CASSSDTYEQYF.

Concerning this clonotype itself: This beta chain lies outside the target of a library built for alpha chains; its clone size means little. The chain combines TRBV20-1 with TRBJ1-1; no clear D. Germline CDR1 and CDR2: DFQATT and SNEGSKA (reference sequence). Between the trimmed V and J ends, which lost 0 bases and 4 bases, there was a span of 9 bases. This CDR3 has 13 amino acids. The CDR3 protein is CSARDVELTEAFF. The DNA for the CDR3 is TGCAGTGCTAGAGATGTCGAGCTCACTGAAGCTTTCTTT.

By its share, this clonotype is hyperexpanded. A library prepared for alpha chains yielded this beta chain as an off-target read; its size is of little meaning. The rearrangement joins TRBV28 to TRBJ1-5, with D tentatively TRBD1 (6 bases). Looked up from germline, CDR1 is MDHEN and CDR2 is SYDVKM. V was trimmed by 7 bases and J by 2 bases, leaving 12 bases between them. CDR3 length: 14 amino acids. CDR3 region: CASILSGGNQPQHF. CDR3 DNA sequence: TGTGCCAGCATCTTATCAGGGGGCAATCAGCCCCAGCATTTT.

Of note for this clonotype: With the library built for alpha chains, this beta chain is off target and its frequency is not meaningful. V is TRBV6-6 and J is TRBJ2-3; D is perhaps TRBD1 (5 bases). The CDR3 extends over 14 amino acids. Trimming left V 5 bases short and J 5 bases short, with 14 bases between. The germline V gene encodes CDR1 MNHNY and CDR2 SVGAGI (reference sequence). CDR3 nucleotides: TGTGCCAGCAGTACTCCCTCCAGGGTAGATACGCAGTATTTT. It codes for CASSTPSRVDTQYF.

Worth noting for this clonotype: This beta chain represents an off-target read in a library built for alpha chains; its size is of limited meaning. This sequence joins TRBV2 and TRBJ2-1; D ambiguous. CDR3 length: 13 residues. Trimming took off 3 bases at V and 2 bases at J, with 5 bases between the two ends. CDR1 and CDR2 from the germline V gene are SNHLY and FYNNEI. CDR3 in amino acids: CASSDLTYNEQFF. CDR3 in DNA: TGTGCCAGCAGTGATTTAACCTACAATGAGCAGTTCTTC.

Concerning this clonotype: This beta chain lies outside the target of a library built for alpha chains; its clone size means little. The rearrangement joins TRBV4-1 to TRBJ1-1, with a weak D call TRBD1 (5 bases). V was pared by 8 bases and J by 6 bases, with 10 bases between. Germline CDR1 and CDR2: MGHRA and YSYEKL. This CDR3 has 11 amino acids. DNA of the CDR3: TGCGCCAGCTCTCCGGGGGCTGAAGCTTTCTTT. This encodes CASSPGAEAFF.

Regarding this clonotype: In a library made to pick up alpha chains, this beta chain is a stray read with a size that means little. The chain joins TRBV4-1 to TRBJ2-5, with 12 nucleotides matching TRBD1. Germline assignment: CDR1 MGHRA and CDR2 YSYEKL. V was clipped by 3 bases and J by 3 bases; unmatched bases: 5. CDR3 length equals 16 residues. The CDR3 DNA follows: TGCGCCAGCAGCCAGGGGGACAGGGGGCTGGAAGAGACCCAGTACTTC. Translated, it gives CASSQGDRGLEETQYF.

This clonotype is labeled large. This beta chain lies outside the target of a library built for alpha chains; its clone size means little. CDR3 protein: CASSPRSESDTQYF. The CDR3 bases are TGTGCCAGCAGCCCACGATCGGAGTCAGATACGCAGTATTTT. J is TRBJ2-3 and V is TRBV7-9, with unresolved D. The CDR3 sequence is 14 residues long. The V gene lost 5 bases and the J gene lost 4 bases, with 13 bases spanning the gap. Germline lookup yields CDR1 SEHNR and CDR2 FQNEAQ (reference sequence). Full variable domain (missing parts from reference TRBV7-9 and TRBJ2-3): DTGVSQNPRHKITKRGQNVTFRCDPISEHNRLYWYRQTLGQGPEFLTYFQNEAQLEKSRLLSDRFSAERPKGSFSTLEIQRTEQGDSAMYLCASSPRSESDTQYFGPGTRLTVL.

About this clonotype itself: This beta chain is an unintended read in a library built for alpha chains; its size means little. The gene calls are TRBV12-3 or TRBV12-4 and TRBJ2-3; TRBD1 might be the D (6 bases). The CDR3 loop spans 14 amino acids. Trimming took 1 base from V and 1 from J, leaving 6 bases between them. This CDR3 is CASSLGGRTDTQYF. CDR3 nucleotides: TGTGCCAGCAGTTTAGGGGGGCGCACAGATACGCAGTATTTT.

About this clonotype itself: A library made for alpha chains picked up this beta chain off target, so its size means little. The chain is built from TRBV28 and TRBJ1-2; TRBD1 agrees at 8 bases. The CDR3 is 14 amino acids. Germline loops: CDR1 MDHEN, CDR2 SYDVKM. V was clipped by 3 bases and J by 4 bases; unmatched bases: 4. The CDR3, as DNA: TGTGCCAGCAGTTTTTCCGGGACAGGCTATGGCTACACCTTC. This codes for CASSFSGTGYGYTF.

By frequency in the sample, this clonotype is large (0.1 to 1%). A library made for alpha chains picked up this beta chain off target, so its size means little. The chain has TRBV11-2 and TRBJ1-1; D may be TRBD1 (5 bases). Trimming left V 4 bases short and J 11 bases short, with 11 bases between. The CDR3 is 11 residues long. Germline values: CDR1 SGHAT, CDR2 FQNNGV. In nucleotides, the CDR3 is TGTGCCAGCAGCTCAGGGTTCGATGCTTTCTTT. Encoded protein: CASSSGFDAFF.

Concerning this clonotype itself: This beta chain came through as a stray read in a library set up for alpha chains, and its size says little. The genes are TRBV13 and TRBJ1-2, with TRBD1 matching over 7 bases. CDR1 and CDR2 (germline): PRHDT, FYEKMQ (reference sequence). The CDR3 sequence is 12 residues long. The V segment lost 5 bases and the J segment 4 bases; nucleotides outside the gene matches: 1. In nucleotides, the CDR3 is TGTGCCAGCAGCAGACAGGGCTATGGCTACACCTTC. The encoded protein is CASSRQGYGYTF.

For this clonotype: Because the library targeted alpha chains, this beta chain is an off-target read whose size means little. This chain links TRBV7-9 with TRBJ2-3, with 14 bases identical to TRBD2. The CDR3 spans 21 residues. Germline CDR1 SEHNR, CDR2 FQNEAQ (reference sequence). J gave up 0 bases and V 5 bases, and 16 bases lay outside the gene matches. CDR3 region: CASSPRPGLAGVTPSTDTQYF. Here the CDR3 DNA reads TGTGCCAGCAGCCCCCGACCGGGACTAGCGGGGGTAACCCCTAGCACAGATACGCAGTATTTT.

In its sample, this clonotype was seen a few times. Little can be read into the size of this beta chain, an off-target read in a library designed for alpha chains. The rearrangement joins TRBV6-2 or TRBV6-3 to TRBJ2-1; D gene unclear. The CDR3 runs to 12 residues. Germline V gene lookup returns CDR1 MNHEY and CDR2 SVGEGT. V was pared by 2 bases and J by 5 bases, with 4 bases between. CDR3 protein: CASSYPDNEQFF. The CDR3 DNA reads TGTGCCAGCAGTTACCCAGACAATGAGCAGTTCTTC.

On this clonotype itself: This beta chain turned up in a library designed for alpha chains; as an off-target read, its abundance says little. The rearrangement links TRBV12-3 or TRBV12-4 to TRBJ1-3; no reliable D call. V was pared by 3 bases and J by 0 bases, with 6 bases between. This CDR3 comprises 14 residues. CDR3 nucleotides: TGTGCCAGCAGTTTCAGACCCTCTGGAAACACCATATATTTT. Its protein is CASSFRPSGNTIYF.

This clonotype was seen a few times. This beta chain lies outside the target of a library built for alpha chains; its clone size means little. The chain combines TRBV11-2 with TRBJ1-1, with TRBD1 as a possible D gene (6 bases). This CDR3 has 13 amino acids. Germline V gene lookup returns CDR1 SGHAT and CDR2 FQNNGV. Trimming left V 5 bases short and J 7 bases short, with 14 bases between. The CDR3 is CASSLPGQSEAFF. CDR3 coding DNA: TGTGCCAGCAGCCTGCCGGGACAAAGTGAAGCTTTCTTT.

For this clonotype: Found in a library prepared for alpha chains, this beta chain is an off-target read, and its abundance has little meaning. The CDR3 coding sequence is TGTGCCAGCAGCTTGACTAGCGGGAGAGGACAAGAGACCCAGTACTTC. This codes for CASSLTSGRGQETQYF. The V gene is TRBV13, the J gene TRBJ2-5, with 12 bases that match TRBD2. The CDR3 is 16 residues long. With V trimmed by 3 bases and J by 2 bases, 4 bases remained unmatched. Germline V gene sequence: CDR1 PRHDT, CDR2 FYEKMQ (reference sequence).

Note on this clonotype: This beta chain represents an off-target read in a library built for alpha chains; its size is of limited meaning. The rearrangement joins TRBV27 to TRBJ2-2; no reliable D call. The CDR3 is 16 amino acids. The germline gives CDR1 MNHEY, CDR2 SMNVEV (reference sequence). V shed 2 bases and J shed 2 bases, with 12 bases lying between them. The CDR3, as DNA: TGTGCCAGCAGTTTAGGGCTACACGCTAACACCGGGGAGCTGTTTTTT. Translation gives CASSLGLHANTGELFF.